Here is one TCR gamma chain with its context. Its antigen remains undetermined. The sample holds no much larger clone one base away, and base qualities are not on file. The CDR3, cysteine through phenylalanine, is 15 amino acids long. The sequence is cut down to CDR3 DNA, 45 bases in frame from base 1. After removal of 5 bases from V and 17 bases from J, the junction retains 20 bases not matched to a gene. For each case, genomic DNA was isolated from ten 5-um FFPE scrolls with the QIAamp DNA FFPE tissue kit. To test whether coeliac disease could be classified from the TCR repertoire, the study used duodenal biopsies that were formalin-fixed paraffin-embedded, fully anonymised, and surplus to diagnostic needs. This record comes from a study of intestinal T cells in coeliac disease (dated by TCRdb to about 2020). For the wider study: Coeliac patients were much younger than controls, with mean ages of around 15 versus 51 years in the TRG cohort. Duodenal biopsies from approximately ten coeliac disease patients and approximately ten non-coeliac controls were included in the TCR-delta (TRD) cohort. Duodenal biopsies from 30 to 40 coeliac disease patients and fewer than 25 non-coeliac controls made up a second, larger TCR-gamma (TRG) cohort. The research as a whole found: The coeliac group and the control group were significantly different in age, but an analysis split by age did not give significant classification. Repeated CDR3 amino acid sequences could not be distinguished from PCR duplicates in the analysis. In training, clustering based on TRD kmers put all 22 biopsies in the right class, and the reported leave-one-out accuracy was 80% to 95%. FFPE-derived DNA was found to be relatively degraded, and loss of a proportion of TCR sequences in each sample was likely caused by this degradation. Of around 54 biopsies, roughly 51 (about 94%) were correctly classified by TRG clustering, and a leave-one-out accuracy of about 90% was reported.

Receptor libraries were prepared by multiplex PCR. The data were produced on an Ion Torrent PGM. TRG repertoires were amplified from 200 ng of biopsy DNA using the LymphoTrack kit, whose primers carry Illumina adapters. After purification with AMPure XP beads and quantification on a 2100 Bioanalyzer, the TRG amplicons were pooled in equimolar amounts. Sequencing of TRG libraries was performed on an Ion PGM instrument. In the source study's methods: Reads in which more than 10% of nucleotides fell below the per-patient third-quartile quality score were removed with FastX. Alignment of reads was performed with IMGT/HighV-QUEST so that V, D and J genes were assigned, CDR3 regions were identified and functionality was assessed. After the sequences were translated into amino acids, every sequence predicted to be non-functional was thrown out. The CDR3s were broken into kmers both with and without positional annotation, PCA was run on the kmer frequencies, and the samples were clustered using every one of the 1023 combinations of PCs 1-10. Classification was validated by leave-one-out cross-validation, re-optimising parameters on the remaining samples each time. Shannon diversity was computed with the vegan R package from repeated random subsamples equal to the lowest read count. TCRdb processed the public reads again with the CATT caller, after which rows with matching DNA were combined. These V and J calls rely on TCRdb rather than the paper's analysis. The sample includes fewer than 650 gamma-chain clones, with around half observed a single time. Roughly 20% of the sample lies in the top ten.

Here the chain combines TRGV11 and TRGJP1. TRGV11 is an ORF for which the function is uncertain. Input material: a duodenal biopsy. The sequence was collected from a human donor with celiac disease. Here is the DNA: TGTGCCTGCTGGATTAAGAACATCTGGTTCGGTTCGAAGATATTT. Its protein reads: CACWIKNIWFGSKIF.